The TCR beta chain described here comes from a study of blood T cell repertoires in COVID-19. For the study at large: T cells, B-cell-depleted T cells, or PBMCs provided the cDNA or gDNA that served as material.

The CDR3 extends over 18 amino acids. J lost 1 base, V lost 0 bases, and 11 bases had no gene match. The germline gives CDR1 LGHDT, CDR2 YNNKEL (reference sequence). Sequenced by immunoSEQ multiplex PCR; TCRdb stores in-frame clones only, minus some. This table has roughly 240,000 clones, 70% to 90% appearing once. The count of this clone is one. Recruitment covered over 20 US areas and drew participants whose ages spanned roughly 18 to 90 years. Material: PBMCs or T cells enriched from blood (not recorded which). This chain connects TRBV3-1 (or the pseudogene TRBV3-2) to TRBJ1-2; TRBD1 aligns across 7 bases. This clonotype originated in a man aged 50 or older who had been exposed to COVID-19. CDR3: CASSQEVRDRKLNYGYTF. In DNA form, the CDR3 reads TGTGCCAGCAGCCAAGAGGTTCGGGACAGAAAGCTTAACTATGGCTACACCTTC.